Each of the 26 T cell receptor beta chains below was sequenced from the same sample in a study of cytomegalovirus exposure and HLA in healthy donors. The PCR made use of 60 Vbeta and 13 Jbeta primers. Only in-frame clones appear in the TCRdb table, and some are missing; sequencing was by immunoSEQ multiplex PCR. The sample records around 140,000 clones, more than 75% being singletons. The sample was PBMCs. The receptors stem from a female donor in good health and CMV-seronegative.

This clone was seen just once. This chain joins TRBV4-2 and TRBJ2-1; 7 nucleotides agree with TRBD2. Germline V gene data show CDR1 as LGHNA and CDR2 as YNFKEQ. The CDR3 spans 16 residues. The trim removed 0 bases at V and 4 bases at J, leaving 6 bases unmatched. CDR3 in amino acids: CASSQDPSGAYNEQFF. The CDR3 bases are TGTGCCAGCAGCCAAGATCCCAGCGGGGCTTACAATGAGCAGTTCTTC.

V is TRBV6-5 and J is TRBJ2-1; 9 bases line up with TRBD1. The CDR3 extends over 14 amino acids. Germline values: CDR1 MNHEY, CDR2 SVGAGI. The V and J ends lost 7 bases and 7 bases, in that order; junction bases with no gene match: 8. In nucleotides, the CDR3 is TGTGCCAGCACCAGGGGACAGGGTACGAATGAGCAGTTCTTC. Protein: CASTRGQGTNEQFF.

The chain couples TRBV7-8 to TRBJ2-5; 7 positions agree with TRBD1. The CDR3 is made up of 14 amino acids. Germline assignment: CDR1 SGHVS and CDR2 FQNEAQ. The trim removed 8 bases at V and 2 bases at J, leaving 8 bases unmatched. The CDR3 region has the DNA TGTGCCAGCGTCAACAGACAGGGTCAAGAGACCCAGTACTTC. It yields the protein CASVNRQGQETQYF. The entire variable domain, with the rest obtained from reference TRBV7-8 and TRBJ2-5, is as follows: GAGVSQSPRYKVAKRGQDVALRCDPISGHVSLFWYQQALGQGPEFLTYFQNEAQLDKSGLPSDRFFAERPEGSVSTLKIQRTQQEDSAVYLCASVNRQGQETQYFGPGTRLLVL.

The V gene is TRBV30, the J gene TRBJ1-1; D may be TRBD1 (5 bases). The length of the CDR3 is 14 residues. Germline CDR1 reads GTSNPN; CDR2 reads SVGIG (reference sequence). The germline V and J ends were trimmed by 4 bases and 2 bases, with 14 bases remaining between them. CDR3 in amino acids: CAWNLPGFNTEAFF. The CDR3 coding sequence is TGTGCCTGGAACCTTCCAGGGTTCAACACTGAAGCTTTCTTT.

V gene TRBV7-3 combines with J gene TRBJ2-3, with 8 nucleotides matching TRBD1. Germline loops: CDR1 SGHTA, CDR2 FQGTGA. V lost 4 bases to trimming and J lost 0 bases; unmatched junction nucleotides: 12. The length of the CDR3 is 18 residues. CDR3 amino acids: CASSSRAGTGPSTDTQYF. CDR3 sequence (DNA): TGTGCCAGCAGCTCCAGGGCCGGGACAGGACCTAGCACAGATACGCAGTATTTT.

This chain connects TRBV27 to TRBJ1-2, with D possibly matching TRBD1 (5 bases). V was shortened by 5 bases and J by 4 bases, with 14 bases between the two germline ends. The CDR3 consists of 14 residues. The germline V gene has CDR1 MNHEY and CDR2 SMNVEV (reference sequence). CDR3 sequence (DNA): TGTGCCAGCAGTCAGGGCGGGACTGGCTATGGCTACACCTTC. Its protein product is CASSQGGTGYGYTF.

The J gene is TRBJ2-3, the V gene TRBV18; possible D gene TRBD2, 6 bases. With 5 bases removed from V and 0 bases from J, the gap between germline ends came to 6 bases. The CDR3 is 13 residues long. The germline gives CDR1 KGHSH, CDR2 LQKENI. CDR3 loop: CASSAGSTDTQYF. DNA of the CDR3: TGTGCCAGCTCAGCGGGGAGCACAGATACGCAGTATTTT. Together with reference TRBV18 and TRBJ2-3, the CDR3 gives the full variable domain: NAGVMQNPRHLVRRRGQEARLRCSPMKGHSHVYWYRQLPEEGLKFMVYLQKENIIDESGMPKERFSAEFPKEGPSILRIQQVVRGDSAAYFCASSAGSTDTQYFGPGTRLTVL.

J is TRBJ2-7 and V is TRBV2; perhaps TRBD2 as D (6 bases). The CDR3 loop spans 14 amino acids. CDR1 and CDR2 from the germline V gene are SNHLY and FYNNEI. Trimming cost V 1 base and J 4 bases, with 11 bases left between them. The CDR3, as DNA: TGTGCCAGCAGTGAAGGTCTAGCGCTATACGAGCAGTACTTC. Encoded protein: CASSEGLALYEQYF.

This chain connects TRBV27 to TRBJ2-2, with D possibly being TRBD2 (7 bases). The CDR3 extends over 15 amino acids. V lost 7 bases and J lost 4, with 16 bases in between. Germline values: CDR1 MNHEY, CDR2 SMNVEV (reference sequence). The CDR3 bases are TGTGCCAGCACTAGGGGGGAGGGATTCACCGGGGAGCTGTTTTTT. Residues: CASTRGEGFTGELFF.

The chain is built from TRBV28 and TRBJ2-7; TRBD2 aligns across 13 bases. In germline, CDR1 is MDHEN, CDR2 SYDVKM. This CDR3 has 15 residues. The V gene end was trimmed by 6 bases and the J gene end by 4 bases; junction bases not matched to a gene: 6. The DNA of the CDR3 is TGTGCCAGCAGATTCGGGACTAGCGGGGATTACGAGCAGTACTTC. It translates to CASRFGTSGDYEQYF.

The chain carries TRBV18 and TRBJ2-7, with 13 bases that match TRBD2. CDR3 size: 18 residues. V shed 6 bases and J 0 bases; nucleotides not matched to a gene: 11. Germline V lookup: CDR1 KGHSH, CDR2 LQKENI. The CDR3 reads CASSQYGTSGATSYEQYF. The CDR3 nucleotides are TGTGCCAGCTCCCAATACGGGACTAGCGGGGCAACCTCCTACGAGCAGTACTTC.

This chain connects TRBV14 to TRBJ2-3; D is ambiguous. The germline V gene has CDR1 SGHDN and CDR2 FVKESK. This CDR3 is built from 16 residues. Trimming cost V 1 base and J 0 bases, with 11 bases left between them. For the CDR3, the DNA is TGTGCCAGCAGCCAAGGAACCTTTACTAGCACAGATACGCAGTATTTT. It is translated as CASSQGTFTSTDTQYF.

The chain joins TRBV5-6 to TRBJ1-1; a possible D gene is TRBD1 (6 bases). The germline V and J ends were trimmed by 3 bases and 3 bases, with 9 bases remaining between them. Germline V gene data show CDR1 as SGHDT and CDR2 as YYEEEE. The CDR3 is 13 amino acids. Here the CDR3 reads CASSYEGDTEAFF. The CDR3 nucleotides are TGTGCCAGCAGCTACGAGGGGGACACTGAAGCTTTCTTT.

The genes are TRBV2 and TRBJ1-5, with D possibly matching TRBD1 (5 bases). Trimming cost V 8 bases and J 1 base, with 18 bases left between them. The CDR3 contains 16 residues. Germline-derived CDR1 and CDR2 are SNHLY and FYNNEI. The DNA for the CDR3 is TGTGCCAGCGGGGAAACATACAGGCTCAGCAATCAGCCCCAGCATTTT. It translates to CASGETYRLSNQPQHF.

J is TRBJ2-7 and V is TRBV7-8; D is ambiguous. Trimming cost V 7 bases and J 2 bases, with 12 bases left between them. The length of the CDR3 is 13 residues. Germline values: CDR1 SGHVS, CDR2 FQNEAQ. The CDR3 DNA is TGTGCCAGCAACATAAGGCAGGCCTACGAGCAGTACTTC. Translation gives CASNIRQAYEQYF.

This clone showed up just a few times. This chain links TRBV28 with TRBJ2-3, with D maybe TRBD1 (5 bases). This CDR3 contains 14 residues. Germline CDR1 and CDR2: MDHEN and SYDVKM. Trimming took 8 bases from V and 6 from J, leaving 18 bases between them. CDR3 DNA: TGTGCCAGCGTCCAGGATCAGGGTGTGGATACGCAGTATTTT. Protein: CASVQDQGVDTQYF.

The table lists this clone with a count of one. This rearrangement joins TRBV9 to TRBJ2-7; 9 bases line up with TRBD2. CDR1 is SGDLS and CDR2 is YYNGEE in the germline V gene. The CDR3 runs 15 residues. V trimming: 0 bases; J trimming: 7 bases; junction bases outside the gene matches: 8. In DNA form, the CDR3 reads TGTGCCAGCAGCGTAGCACCTAGCGGGGTCCAGGAGCAGTACTTC. The encoded protein is CASSVAPSGVQEQYF.

The V gene is TRBV19, the J gene TRBJ2-1, with a tentative D call TRBD2 (6 bases). The CDR3 extends over 14 amino acids. Germline V gene sequence: CDR1 LNHDA, CDR2 SQIVND (reference sequence). The germline V and J ends were trimmed by 7 bases and 6 bases, with 16 bases remaining between them. In DNA, the CDR3 is TGTGCCAGTACCCCCTGGGGGGAGGCCAATGAGCAGTTCTTC. Residues: CASTPWGEANEQFF.

V is TRBV28 and J is TRBJ2-7; TRBD1 might be the D (5 bases). CDR1 MDHEN and CDR2 SYDVKM come from the germline V gene. The CDR3 extends over 14 amino acids. Trimming shortened V by 6 bases and J by 6 bases, and 18 bases separated the two germline ends. CDR3 sequence reads: CASRDSGGRGEQYF. In DNA form, the CDR3 reads TGTGCCAGCAGAGACTCCGGTGGTAGGGGCGAGCAGTACTTC. Full variable domain (outside the CDR3, taken from reference TRBV28 and TRBJ2-7): DVKVTQSSRYLVKRTGEKVFLECVQDMDHENMFWYRQDPGLGLRLIYFSYDVKMKEKGDIPEGYSVSREKKERFSLILESASTNQTSMYLCASRDSGGRGEQYFGPGTRLTVT.

The chain links TRBV20-1 to TRBJ2-5; D may be TRBD1 (6 bases). CDR1 and CDR2 (germline): DFQATT, SNEGSKA (reference sequence). V shed 5 bases and J shed 6 bases, with 10 bases lying between them. The CDR3 is made up of 11 amino acids. The CDR3 DNA sequence: TGCAGTGCTTCCAGGGGACAGACCCAGTACTTC. Protein sequence: CSASRGQTQYF.

The gene calls are TRBV28 and TRBJ2-7; 7 bases map to TRBD1. With 6 bases clipped from V and 2 bases from J, the junction kept 4 bases outside the gene matches. The germline V gene has CDR1 MDHEN and CDR2 SYDVKM. The length of the CDR3 is 13 residues. CDR3 in amino acids: CASRRQGAYEQYF. Here the CDR3 DNA reads TGTGCCAGCAGACGACAGGGAGCCTACGAGCAGTACTTC.

In DNA form, the CDR3 reads TGTGCCAGCAGCTTAGCGCACAGCGGGAGCTATGAGCAGTTCTTC. Its protein product is CASSLAHSGSYEQFF. This chain uses TRBV7-2 with TRBJ2-1; TRBD2 agrees at 8 bases. The CDR3 has 15 amino acids. V lost 0 bases and J lost 8; bases outside the gene matches: 6. Germline V gene data show CDR1 as SGHTA and CDR2 as FQGNSA.

J is TRBJ2-1 and V is TRBV9, with 9 bases fitting TRBD2. Per germline, CDR1 SGDLS and CDR2 YYNGEE. This CDR3 is 17 amino acids long. V dropped 5 bases and J dropped 9; count of bases not matched to a gene: 18. CDR3 bases: TGTGCCAGCAGGTTATCGAGCGGGAGGCCTCAGGGGGGTGAGCAGTTCTTC. This sequence encodes CASRLSSGRPQGGEQFF.

This chain uses TRBV19 with TRBJ2-7; TRBD1 might be the D (6 bases). The CDR3 loop spans 15 amino acids. The germline gives CDR1 LNHDA, CDR2 SQIVND (reference sequence). V lost 4 bases and J 3 bases, leaving 16 bases between the germline ends. This CDR3 reads CASSRGQGINYEQYF. The CDR3 bases are TGTGCCAGTAGTAGAGGTCAGGGGATCAACTACGAGCAGTACTTC.

This chain connects TRBV5-4 to TRBJ2-2, with TRBD2 matching 10 bases. This CDR3 contains 16 residues. CDR1 is SGHNT and CDR2 is YYREEE in the germline V gene (reference sequence). V was pared by 5 bases and J by 0 bases, with 4 bases of the junction left unmatched. CDR3 DNA: TGTGCCAGCAGACCTAGCGGGAGTTCGAACACCGGGGAGCTGTTTTTT. Translating gives CASRPSGSSNTGELFF.

The chain joins TRBV30 to TRBJ1-2; 7 bases match TRBD1. CDR3 length: 17 residues. V lost 0 bases and J lost 4; bases outside the gene matches: 14. Germline V lookup: CDR1 GTSNPN, CDR2 SVGIG (reference sequence). The CDR3 DNA follows: TGTGCCTGGAGTGTTCCAGGGGGGATACTACGCCCCTATGGCTACACCTTC. This translates into CAWSVPGGILRPYGYTF.